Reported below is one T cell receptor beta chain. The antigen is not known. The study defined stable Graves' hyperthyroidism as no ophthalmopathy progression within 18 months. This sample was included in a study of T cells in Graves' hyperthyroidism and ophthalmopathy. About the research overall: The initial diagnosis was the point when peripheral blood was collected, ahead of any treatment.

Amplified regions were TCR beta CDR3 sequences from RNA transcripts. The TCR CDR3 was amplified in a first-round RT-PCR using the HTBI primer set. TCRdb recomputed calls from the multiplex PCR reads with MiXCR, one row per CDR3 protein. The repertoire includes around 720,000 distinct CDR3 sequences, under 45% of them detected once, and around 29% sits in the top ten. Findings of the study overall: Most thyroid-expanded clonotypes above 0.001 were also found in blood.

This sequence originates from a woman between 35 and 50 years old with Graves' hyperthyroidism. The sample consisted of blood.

The CDR3 sequence: CATSSLGRTYEQYF. The CDR3 DNA reads TGTGCCACCAGCAGCTTAGGCCGGACCTACGAGCAGTACTTC. The chain is built from TRBV15 and TRBJ2-7, with D unclear. The CDR3 length is 14 residues. V was pared by 3 bases and J by 2 bases, with 11 bases between. CDR1 is LNHNV and CDR2 is YYDKDF in the germline V gene (reference sequence).